This is a list of T cell receptor beta chains from one sample in a study of T-cell memory formation after mild COVID-19. TCRdb recomputed calls from the 5' RACE reads with MiXCR, one row per CDR3 protein. The sample lists about 68,000 distinct CDR3 sequences, roughly a sixth occurring once. Sequences were obtained from PBMCs or a T cell subset sorted from them (not recorded which). All receptors come from an adult woman who had mild COVID-19 (a few samples of this study predate the infection). Cell type and time point are not known. Both conserved end residues are part of each CDR3. The order of the fields is D gene, clone size, V gene, J gene, CDR3 DNA, CDR3 protein. The D gene is left open where the match is weak. A clone size is listed for some rows: how often the clone was seen (once, few, many), or a class if it is expanded.

d_gene: TRBD1
abundance: medium-sized
v_gene: TRBV5-6
j_gene: TRBJ2-7
CDR3nt: TGTGCCAGCAGCGCGGACAGGGTGCGGGAGCAGTACTTC
CDR3aa: CASSADRVREQYF

d_gene: TRBD2
abundance: -
v_gene: TRBV5-1
j_gene: TRBJ2-1
CDR3nt: TGCGCCAGCAGCGCCAAGGGACAGGGCGGGACTAGCGGGATCAATGAGCAGTTCTTC
CDR3aa: CASSAKGQGGTSGINEQFF

d_gene: TRBD1
abundance: -
v_gene: TRBV4-1
j_gene: TRBJ2-3
CDR3nt: TGCGCCAGCAGCCAAGATCCTGGACAGGGGGGCACAGATACGCAGTATTTT
CDR3aa: CASSQDPGQGGTDTQYF

d_gene: -
abundance: few
v_gene: TRBV4-3
j_gene: TRBJ1-2
CDR3nt: TGCGCCAGCAGCCAAGATGTGACAGAGTATGGCTACACCTTC
CDR3aa: CASSQDVTEYGYTF

d_gene: TRBD1
abundance: -
v_gene: TRBV9
j_gene: TRBJ2-4
CDR3nt: TGTGCCAGCAGCGCACCGAAACCTCCGGGACAGGGAGGGGCCAAAAACATTCAGTACTTC
CDR3aa: CASSAPKPPGQGGAKNIQYF

d_gene: -
abundance: -
v_gene: TRBV6-5
j_gene: TRBJ2-7
CDR3nt: TGTGCCAGCAGTTACTCCTACCAGGAGGGTCGGAACGAGCAGTACTTC
CDR3aa: CASSYSYQEGRNEQYF

d_gene: -
abundance: many
v_gene: TRBV7-3
j_gene: TRBJ1-1
CDR3nt: TGTGCCAGCAGCTTGGGAGGGGAAGGGGCTGAAGCTTTCTTT
CDR3aa: CASSLGGEGAEAFF

d_gene: -
abundance: few
v_gene: TRBV30
j_gene: TRBJ1-1
CDR3nt: TGTGCCTGGGACCAAAACACTGAAGCTTTCTTT
CDR3aa: CAWDQNTEAFF

d_gene: -
abundance: -
v_gene: TRBV30
j_gene: TRBJ1-1
CDR3nt: TGTGCCTGGAGTCCCGGGGGGACTGAAGCTTTCTTT
CDR3aa: CAWSPGGTEAFF

d_gene: -
abundance: many
v_gene: TRBV4-1
j_gene: TRBJ2-7
CDR3nt: TGCGCCAGCAGCCAAGATCGTGGCGCCCAGACCTACGAGCAGTACTTC
CDR3aa: CASSQDRGAQTYEQYF

d_gene: TRBD1
abundance: many
v_gene: TRBV5-1
j_gene: TRBJ1-1
CDR3nt: TGCGCCAGCAGCTTGGAACCACAGGGGGCGCGGGCCACTGAAGCTTTCTTT
CDR3aa: CASSLEPQGARATEAFF

d_gene: TRBD2
abundance: -
v_gene: TRBV7-9
j_gene: TRBJ2-1
CDR3nt: TGTGCCAGCAGCTCTAGCGGGGGATTCTACAATGAGCAGTTCTTC
CDR3aa: CASSSSGGFYNEQFF

d_gene: -
abundance: -
v_gene: TRBV7-6
j_gene: TRBJ2-2
CDR3nt: TGTGCCAGCAGCGCAGACCCAGGACTGGGTCGAACCGGGGAGCTGTTTTTT
CDR3aa: CASSADPGLGRTGELFF

d_gene: -
abundance: few
v_gene: TRBV12-3/TRBV12-4
j_gene: TRBJ1-1
CDR3nt: TGTGCCAGCAGTTTTGGGGGCTGGGGCACTGAAGCTTTCTTT
CDR3aa: CASSFGGWGTEAFF